This TCR beta chain was captured by sequencing in a study of cytomegalovirus exposure and HLA in healthy donors. The study ran its PCR with 60 Vbeta and 13 Jbeta primers. Assay used: immunoSEQ multiplex PCR; TCRdb lists only in-frame clones, some missing. The listing contains around 200,000 clones. Donors likely had unrecorded immune exposures despite being nominally healthy when sampled. V lost 4 bases to trimming and J lost 4 bases, with 7 bases between them. Germline V gene sequence: CDR1 ENHRY, CDR2 SYGVKD. This CDR3 has 12 residues. The chain is built from TRBV10-3 and TRBJ1-2; D is possibly TRBD1 (5 bases). The sequenced sample was PBMCs. The sequence was collected from a woman in her 30s in good health and CMV-seropositive. The chain's CDR3 is CAISGQIYGYTF. In nucleotides, the CDR3 is TGTGCCATCAGTGGACAGATCTATGGCTACACCTTC.